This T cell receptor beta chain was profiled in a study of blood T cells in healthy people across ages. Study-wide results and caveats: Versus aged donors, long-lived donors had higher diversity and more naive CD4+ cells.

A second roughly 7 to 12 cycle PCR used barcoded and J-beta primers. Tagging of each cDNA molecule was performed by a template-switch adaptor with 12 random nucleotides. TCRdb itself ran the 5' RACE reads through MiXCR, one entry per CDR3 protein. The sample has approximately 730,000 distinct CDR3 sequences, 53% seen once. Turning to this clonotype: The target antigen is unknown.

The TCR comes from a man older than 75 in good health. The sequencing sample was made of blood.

The CDR3 DNA sequence: TGCAGTGCTCCGAGTCAGGGGGCGAGAGGAGAGCAGTACTTC. The encoded protein is CSAPSQGARGEQYF. The J gene is TRBJ2-5, the V gene TRBV20-1; 8 bases align to TRBD1. The CDR3 has 14 residues. CDR1 is DFQATT, CDR2 SNEGSKA, per germline (reference sequence). V shed 5 bases, J shed 11 bases, and the junction held 16 bases outside the gene matches.